Listed below are T cell receptor beta chains from one sample, sequenced in a study of T cell repertoires in cytomegalovirus infection. TCRdb passed the reads through MiXCR, listing each CDR3 protein once. The sample has roughly 280,000 distinct CDR3 sequences; roughly an eighth are singletons. The material sequenced was PBMCs. These TCRs come from a human donor in good health (CMV status not recorded). Some clones in this sample may be carry-over from other donors' samples. Both conserved end residues are part of each CDR3. A D gene is named only where the DNA matches it firmly. Part of the rows lack a size; the others show once, few, many or a class for expanded clones.

CDR3: CASSFGLGGGGGANVLTF
DNA: TGTGCCAGCAGCTTCGGCCTGGGGGGGGGGGGTGGGGCCAACGTCCTGACTTTC
D: TRBD2
J: TRBJ2-6
V: TRBV5-6
size: -

CDR3: CASSRAGTVNTEAFF
DNA: TGTGCCAGCAGCAGAGCCGGGACGGTGAACACTGAAGCTTTCTTT
D: -
J: TRBJ1-1
V: TRBV12-3/TRBV12-4
size: many

CDR3: CASSRERTLNTGELFF
DNA: TGTGCCAGCAGCAGGGAGAGAACCCTCAACACCGGGGAGCTGTTTTTT
D: -
J: TRBJ2-2
V: TRBV14
size: -

CDR3: CASSETTWAQFF
DNA: TGTGCCAGCAGTGAAACCACTTGGGCTCAGTTCTTC
D: -
J: TRBJ2-1
V: TRBV2
size: -

CDR3: CASRPAGGGGGEQFF
DNA: TGTGCCAGCAGGCCCGCGGGGGGAGGAGGTGGAGAGCAGTTCTTC
D: TRBD2
J: TRBJ2-1
V: TRBV7-2
size: many

CDR3: CANTVAGKNYEQYF
DNA: TGTGCCAACACTGTAGCGGGAAAAAACTACGAGCAGTACTTC
D: TRBD2
J: TRBJ2-7
V: TRBV7-6
size: many

CDR3: CSASDRVSSYEQYF
DNA: TGCAGTGCCTCCGACAGGGTATCCTCCTACGAGCAGTACTTC
D: TRBD1
J: TRBJ2-7
V: TRBV20-1
size: -

CDR3: CASSPTLNTEAFF
DNA: TGCGCCAGCAGCCCAACCTTGAACACTGAAGCTTTCTTT
D: -
J: TRBJ1-1
V: TRBV5-1
size: -

CDR3: CASSSTGDTGELFF
DNA: TGTGCCAGCAGTTCGACCGGGGACACCGGGGAGCTGTTTTTT
D: -
J: TRBJ2-2
V: TRBV7-9
size: many

CDR3: CASSADAPGELFF
DNA: TGTGCCAGCAGCGCCGATGCTCCTGGGGAGCTGTTTTTT
D: -
J: TRBJ2-2
V: TRBV5-5
size: -

CDR3: CASSPYPGQGNNEQFF
DNA: TGTGCCAGCAGTCCCTATCCCGGACAGGGCAACAATGAGCAGTTCTTC
D: TRBD1
J: TRBJ2-1
V: TRBV27
size: few

CDR3: CASSQTLNTEAFF
DNA: TGTGCCAGCAGCCAAACACTGAACACTGAAGCTTTCTTT
D: -
J: TRBJ1-1
V: TRBV7-6
size: many

CDR3: CASSPPQAPMNTEAFF
DNA: TGTGCCAGCAGCCCACCCCAGGCGCCAATGAACACTGAAGCTTTCTTT
D: -
J: TRBJ1-1
V: TRBV7-9
size: many

CDR3: CASSLVVPLDYGYTF
DNA: TGTGCCAGCAGCTTAGTGGTCCCATTAGACTATGGCTACACCTTC
D: -
J: TRBJ1-2
V: TRBV7-9
size: many

CDR3: CASSPLPGLGRTGELFF
DNA: TGTGCCAGCAGCCCCTTGCCGGGACTAGGTCGGACCGGGGAGCTGTTTTTT
D: TRBD2
J: TRBJ2-2
V: TRBV7-3
size: -

CDR3: CASSKDSAQSTDTQYF
DNA: TGTGCCAGCAGCAAAGACAGCGCACAAAGCACAGATACGCAGTATTTT
D: -
J: TRBJ2-3
V: TRBV2
size: -

CDR3: CASSLEVGKNEQFF
DNA: TGTGCCAGCAGCTTAGAAGTCGGAAAGAATGAGCAGTTCTTC
D: -
J: TRBJ2-1
V: TRBV7-2
size: many

CDR3: CSARGEGSPYEQYF
DNA: TGCAGTGCTAGAGGAGAAGGGAGCCCCTACGAGCAGTACTTC
D: -
J: TRBJ2-7
V: TRBV20-1
size: few

CDR3: CASSLTASGRGTYNEQFF
DNA: TGTGCCAGCAGCTTAACAGCGTCGGGCAGGGGAACATACAATGAGCAGTTCTTC
D: -
J: TRBJ2-1
V: TRBV7-3
size: many

CDR3: CASSLGPGWAYNEQFF
DNA: TGTGCCAGCAGCTTGGGGCCCGGTTGGGCCTACAATGAGCAGTTCTTC
D: -
J: TRBJ2-1
V: TRBV5-6
size: few

CDR3: CASSSRLGDTGELFF
DNA: TGTGCCAGCAGCTCCAGACTGGGGGACACCGGGGAGCTGTTTTTT
D: -
J: TRBJ2-2
V: TRBV7-6
size: many

CDR3: CSAVRGRGTDTQYF
DNA: TGCAGTGCGGTCCGGGGGCGCGGTACAGATACGCAGTATTTT
D: -
J: TRBJ2-3
V: TRBV20-1
size: -

CDR3: CASRGGDRGQPQHF
DNA: TGTGCCAGCAGGGGGGGGGACAGGGGTCAGCCCCAGCATTTT
D: TRBD1
J: TRBJ1-5
V: TRBV2
size: -

CDR3: CASSLIPGEKLFF
DNA: TGCGCCAGCAGCCTGATACCAGGCGAAAAACTGTTTTTT
D: -
J: TRBJ1-4
V: TRBV4-1
size: few

CDR3: CASSLEGGGGGQPQHF
DNA: TGCGCCAGCAGCTTGGAGGGCGGAGGAGGGGGACAGCCCCAGCATTTT
D: -
J: TRBJ1-5
V: TRBV5-1
size: few

CDR3: CSGTPLTVGRTEAFF
DNA: TGCAGTGGTACCCCCCTTACAGTGGGGAGGACTGAAGCTTTCTTT
D: -
J: TRBJ1-1
V: TRBV20-1
size: -

CDR3: CASRPPRASGYPYNEQFF
DNA: TGTGCCAGCAGACCTCCCCGGGCTAGCGGGTACCCCTACAATGAGCAGTTCTTC
D: TRBD2
J: TRBJ2-1
V: TRBV28
size: few

CDR3: CAVAARVDNEQFF
DNA: TGTGCAGTGGCCGCTAGGGTAGACAATGAGCAGTTCTTC
D: -
J: TRBJ2-1
V: TRBV7-9
size: many

CDR3: CASSLTGTVSGNTIYF
DNA: TGTGCCAGCAGCTTAACTGGGACAGTCTCTGGAAACACCATATATTTT
D: TRBD1
J: TRBJ1-3
V: TRBV7-2
size: many

CDR3: CASSLPGQGALNQPQHF
DNA: TGTGCCAGCAGTTTACCGGGACAGGGGGCGCTTAATCAGCCCCAGCATTTT
D: TRBD1
J: TRBJ1-5
V: TRBV28
size: -

CDR3: CSAGRGGFTGELFF
DNA: TGCAGCGCCGGTAGGGGCGGGTTCACCGGGGAGCTGTTTTTT
D: -
J: TRBJ2-2
V: TRBV29-1
size: -

CDR3: CATAGTGNFGETQYF
DNA: TGTGCCACCGCCGGGACAGGGAACTTTGGGGAGACCCAGTACTTC
D: TRBD1
J: TRBJ2-5
V: TRBV15
size: many

CDR3: CASRGQGQDNSPLHF
DNA: TGTGCCAGCAGGGGACAGGGACAAGATAATTCACCCCTCCACTTT
D: TRBD1
J: TRBJ1-6
V: TRBV28
size: few

CDR3: CASSSPTGPRYEQYF
DNA: TGTGCCAGCAGTTCCCCGACAGGGCCCCGCTACGAGCAGTACTTC
D: TRBD1
J: TRBJ2-7
V: TRBV6-2/TRBV6-3
size: -

CDR3: CASSWRQANTEAFF
DNA: TGTGCCAGCAGTTGGAGACAGGCGAACACTGAAGCTTTCTTT
D: -
J: TRBJ1-1
V: TRBV6-5
size: -

CDR3: CAISGETGGAYGYTF
DNA: TGTGCCATCAGTGGTGAAACAGGGGGCGCCTATGGCTACACCTTC
D: TRBD1
J: TRBJ1-2
V: TRBV10-3
size: -

CDR3: CATSVPAMNTEAFF
DNA: TGTGCCACTTCGGTACCGGCCATGAACACTGAAGCTTTCTTT
D: -
J: TRBJ1-1
V: TRBV6-5
size: many

CDR3: CASSSRSLAYEQYF
DNA: TGTGCCAGCAGCTCCCGGAGCCTCGCCTACGAGCAGTACTTC
D: -
J: TRBJ2-7
V: TRBV7-4
size: few

CDR3: CASSPDFNTEAFF
DNA: TGTGCCAGCAGCCCCGATTTCAACACTGAAGCTTTCTTT
D: -
J: TRBJ1-1
V: TRBV7-2
size: many

CDR3: CASSEGLAEADTQYF
DNA: TGTGCCAGCAGTGAAGGACTAGCGGAGGCAGATACGCAGTATTTT
D: TRBD2
J: TRBJ2-3
V: TRBV2
size: -

CDR3: CASRRGQSNEQFF
DNA: TGTGCCAGCAGACGGGGGCAAAGCAATGAGCAGTTCTTC
D: -
J: TRBJ2-1
V: TRBV12-3/TRBV12-4
size: few

CDR3: CASSGISGNTIYF
DNA: TGTGCCAGCAGCGGGATCTCTGGAAACACCATATATTTT
D: -
J: TRBJ1-3
V: TRBV11-2
size: many

CDR3: CASGHGPGSAETQYF
DNA: TGTGCCAGTGGTCATGGGCCAGGTTCAGCGGAGACCCAGTACTTC
D: -
J: TRBJ2-5
V: TRBV19
size: -

CDR3: CASARRGGYGYTF
DNA: TGCGCCAGCGCCAGACGGGGTGGTTATGGCTACACCTTC
D: -
J: TRBJ1-2
V: TRBV10-2
size: few

CDR3: CSAPGQGAGNTIYF
DNA: TGCAGTGCTCCCGGACAGGGGGCTGGAAACACCATATATTTT
D: TRBD1
J: TRBJ1-3
V: TRBV20-1
size: -

CDR3: CASREQGAYTGELFF
DNA: TGTGCCAGCAGAGAACAGGGGGCCTACACCGGGGAGCTGTTTTTT
D: TRBD1
J: TRBJ2-2
V: TRBV6-2/TRBV6-3
size: -

CDR3: CASSSPGGLALWNEQYF
DNA: TGCGCCAGCAGCTCTCCGGGGGGGTTAGCCTTGTGGAACGAGCAGTACTTC
D: TRBD2
J: TRBJ2-7
V: TRBV5-1
size: -

CDR3: CASSPSDRLQNTEAFF
DNA: TGTGCCAGCAGCCCTTCGGACAGGTTACAGAACACTGAAGCTTTCTTT
D: TRBD1
J: TRBJ1-1
V: TRBV14
size: few